Listed below are T cell receptor beta chains from one sample, sequenced in a study of cytomegalovirus exposure and HLA in healthy donors. Repertoires were generated with immunoSEQ multiplex PCR, while TCRdb's copy carries only in-frame clones and drops some. The sample has under 200,000 clones; around four fifths are singletons. Sequences were obtained from PBMCs. Every receptor here comes from a man aged 18 to 30 in good health and CMV-seropositive. The CDR3 runs from the conserved cysteine through the conserved F or W. Each record gives: V gene, J gene, D gene, clone size, CDR3 DNA, CDR3 protein. D genes are given only for firm matches. Where a row states a size, it is once, few, many or the class of an expanded clone; other rows omit it.

>TRBV15|TRBJ2-1|NA|NA
TGTGCCACCAGCAGAGGGACTTACAATGAGCAGTTCTTC
CATSRGTYNEQFF
>TRBV7-9|TRBJ1-1|NA|NA
TGTGCCAGCAGCTCCGGAGGGAGTGAAGCTTTCTTT
CASSSGGSEAFF
>TRBV6-1|TRBJ1-5|NA|once
TGTGCCAGCAGAGAAGACAGGAGCAATCAGCCCCAGCATTTT
CASREDRSNQPQHF
>TRBV18|TRBJ2-7|TRBD2|few
TGTGCCAGCTCACCACCGACTAGCGGGGTCTACGAGCAGTACTTC
CASSPPTSGVYEQYF
>TRBV6-4|TRBJ2-4|NA|NA
TGTGCCAGCAGTGAGAGTCTAGTCGACATTCAGTACTTC
CASSESLVDIQYF
>TRBV7-2|TRBJ2-1|TRBD2|NA
TGTGCCAGCAGCTTATTAGCGGGAGCTTACAATGAGCAGTTCTTC
CASSLLAGAYNEQFF
>TRBV27|TRBJ2-7|NA|NA
TGTGCCAGCAGTTTGTCCAGGGGAGACGAGCAGTACTTC
CASSLSRGDEQYF
>TRBV6-5|TRBJ2-7|TRBD2|NA
TGTGCCAGCAGTTACGGACTAGCTTACGAGCAGTACTTC
CASSYGLAYEQYF
>TRBV28|TRBJ2-2|NA|NA
TGTGCCAGCGCTGGGGGCGGGCCCGGGGAGCTGTTTTTT
CASAGGGPGELFF
>TRBV7-2|TRBJ2-3|TRBD2|NA
TGTGCCAGCAGCCCCTTGGGCTACCGGGGGGGCACAGATACGCAGTATTTT
CASSPLGYRGGTDTQYF
>TRBV6-5|TRBJ2-3|TRBD2|NA
TGTGCCAGCAGCTTGACTAGCGGGAGCGCAGATACGCAGTATTTT
CASSLTSGSADTQYF
>TRBV4-2|TRBJ1-4|TRBD1|once
TGTGCCAGCAGCCAAGAGGACAGGGGAAGTGAAAAACTGTTTTTT
CASSQEDRGSEKLFF
>TRBV5-6|TRBJ1-2|TRBD1|NA
TGTGCCAGCAGCTTAAATACAGGGGTGTATTTTGTTAACACCTTC
CASSLNTGVYFVNTF
>TRBV6-5|TRBJ1-2|TRBD1|NA
TGTGCCAGCTCTCGGGAGGGGGCGATGAGCATTGACTACACCTTC
CASSREGAMSIDYTF
>TRBV6-5|TRBJ2-2|TRBD1|NA
TGTGCCAGCAGTTACGCCCAGGGGGCTCACACCGGGGAGCTGTTTTTT
CASSYAQGAHTGELFF
>TRBV7-6|TRBJ1-5|TRBD1|NA
TGTGCCAGCAGCTTAGGACAGGGCGCGTCCCAGCCCCAGCATTTT
CASSLGQGASQPQHF
>TRBV5-1|TRBJ2-7|TRBD2|NA
TGCGCCAGCAGCCGACTAGCGGGAGGGGGGGGAAACTACGAGCAGTACTTC
CASSRLAGGGGNYEQYF
>TRBV19|TRBJ1-5|NA|NA
TGTGCCAGTAGTGAGATCCGGGGGGGCAAGCTCAATCAGCCCCAGCATTTT
CASSEIRGGKLNQPQHF
>TRBV5-1|TRBJ2-5|TRBD1|once
TGCGCCAGCAGCTTGGGTGCGGGACAGGGTTTCCAAGAGACCCAGTACTTC
CASSLGAGQGFQETQYF
>TRBV6-5|TRBJ1-1|TRBD1|NA
TGTGCCAGCAGTTCCAGGGGACAGGGGACGGGCACTGAAGCTTTCTTT
CASSSRGQGTGTEAFF
>TRBV4-1|TRBJ2-7|TRBD2|NA
TGCGCCAGCAGCCAAGGGGCGGCTAGCGGGAGTGTGGAGCAGTACTTC
CASSQGAASGSVEQYF
>TRBV15|TRBJ2-2|TRBD1|NA
TGTGCCACCAGCAGCCGCACAGGGGGTACCGGGGAGCTGTTTTTT
CATSSRTGGTGELFF
>TRBV7-3|TRBJ2-7|NA|NA
TGTGCCAGCAGCTTAAATCCCACTACCTCCCTCTACGAGCAGTACTTC
CASSLNPTTSLYEQYF
>TRBV7-9|TRBJ2-1|NA|NA
TGTGCCAGCAGCTCCCTTTTCGGGTACAATGAGCAGTTCTTC
CASSSLFGYNEQFF
>TRBV28|TRBJ2-7|TRBD2|NA
TGTGCCAGCAGTTTATTTCTTGCGACTAGCGGGAGAGGGGGGAGGTACTTC
CASSLFLATSGRGGRYF
>TRBV28|TRBJ2-1|NA|NA
TGTGCCAGCAGTCACGAAATCGGGGACATCAATGAGCAGTTCTTC
CASSHEIGDINEQFF
>TRBV6-5|TRBJ2-7|NA|NA
TGTGCCATATCTCCCCGGGCAGGGGAGCACTTC
CAISPRAGEHF
>TRBV29-1|TRBJ2-7|TRBD2|NA
TGCAGCGTGGCTAGCGGTTCCTACGAGCAGTACTTC
CSVASGSYEQYF
>TRBV30|TRBJ2-7|NA|NA
TGTGCCTCGACGACTGCGCGGGTCGCCTACGAGCAGTACTTC
CASTTARVAYEQYF
>TRBV19|TRBJ1-1|TRBD1|NA
TGTGCCAGTGTGGGGGGACAGACTACCTTGAACACTGAAGCTTTCTTT
CASVGGQTTLNTEAFF
>TRBV5-4|TRBJ2-1|TRBD2|NA
TGTGCCAGCAGCCTAGGGACTAGCGGGAGGGAGATACAGTTCTTC
CASSLGTSGREIQFF
>TRBV9|TRBJ2-7|NA|NA
TGTGCCAGCAGCCCCGGTGCGGGCTACGAGCAGTACTTC
CASSPGAGYEQYF
>TRBV14|TRBJ1-3|TRBD1|NA
TGTGCCAGCAGCCGCCGGACAGGGGTGATTGGCTCTGGAAACACCATATATTTT
CASSRRTGVIGSGNTIYF
>TRBV19|TRBJ2-7|TRBD1|NA
TGTGCCAGTAGTATGAGACAGGGGTTCGACGAGCAGTACTTC
CASSMRQGFDEQYF
>TRBV5-1|TRBJ2-7|NA|NA
TGCGCCAGCAGCCCGGGACTGTCGAGCTCCTACGAGCAGTACTTC
CASSPGLSSSYEQYF